These 10 T cell receptor beta chains were all obtained from the same sample, sequenced in a study of cytomegalovirus exposure and HLA in healthy donors. The PCR used 60 Vbeta and 13 Jbeta primers. Clones were sequenced by immunoSEQ multiplex PCR, and TCRdb holds only the in-frame ones, with some missing. The repertoire holds about 270,000 clones, about 75% seen once, with around 2.3% in the top ten. Input material: PBMCs. These receptors originate from a female donor in good health and CMV-seronegative.

This clone was picked up a small number of times. This rearrangement joins TRBV2 to TRBJ1-1; D is unclear. CDR3 length equals 11 residues. The V end was cut by 7 bases, the J end by 4 bases, with 7 bases between. Germline V CDR1 and CDR2: SNHLY, FYNNEI. CDR3 region: CASIFGTEAFF. The CDR3, as DNA: TGTGCCAGCATTTTCGGCACTGAAGCTTTCTTT.

The gene calls are TRBV7-8 and TRBJ1-1; D may be TRBD1 (5 bases). CDR1 is SGHVS, CDR2 FQNEAQ, per germline. V lost 5 bases to trimming and J lost 10 bases, with 20 bases between them. The CDR3 consists of 14 residues. This chain's CDR3 is CASSLDPGGAGAFF. CDR3 bases: TGTGCCAGCAGCCTAGACCCGGGAGGGGCAGGAGCTTTCTTT.

This clone was observed once. The chain joins TRBV27 to TRBJ2-7; the match to TRBD2 covers 11 bases. Germline V gene data show CDR1 as MNHEY and CDR2 as SMNVEV (reference sequence). The trim removed 5 bases at V and 3 bases at J, leaving 9 bases unmatched. This CDR3 region has 16 residues. The CDR3 region is CASSPMGTSGGYEQYF. Here the CDR3 DNA reads TGTGCCAGCAGTCCCATGGGTACTAGCGGGGGCTACGAGCAGTACTTC.

This chain links TRBV6-5 with TRBJ1-2; no definite D call. From germline, CDR1 is MNHEY and CDR2 SVGAGI. Trimming stripped 0 bases from V and 4 bases from J, with 6 bases between. The CDR3 contains 13 residues. Here the CDR3 reads CASSYSGVYGYTF. CDR3 DNA sequence: TGTGCCAGCAGTTACTCCGGAGTCTATGGCTACACCTTC.

This clone has only one observation. The V gene is TRBV15, the J gene TRBJ1-2, with D uncertain. CDR3 length: 17 residues. V lost 1 base to trimming and J lost 4 bases, with 19 bases between them. The germline CDR1 and CDR2 sequences are LNHNV and YYDKDF (reference sequence). CDR3 residues: CATSRGLMGTRAYGYTF. CDR3 nucleotide sequence: TGTGCCACCAGCAGAGGTTTAATGGGTACTAGGGCCTATGGCTACACCTTC.

The rearrangement links TRBV5-4 to TRBJ2-7; TRBD2 aligns across 7 bases. V shed 6 bases, J shed 1 base, and the junction held 13 bases outside the gene matches. CDR3 length equals 16 residues. Germline values: CDR1 SGHNT, CDR2 YYREEE (reference sequence). The DNA for the CDR3 is TGTGCCAGCAAATTGGGGGGGAGAGGGCCGTCCTACGAGCAGTACTTC. Residues: CASKLGGRGPSYEQYF.

The chain has TRBV7-8 and TRBJ1-1; the D gene is possibly TRBD1 (5 bases). Trimming removed 2 bases at V and 0 bases at J, with 10 bases between. Germline V gives CDR1 SGHVS, CDR2 FQNEAQ. The CDR3 runs to 15 residues. CDR3 bases: TGTGCCAGCAGCTTAAAAGGGGTCATGAACACTGAAGCTTTCTTT. This sequence encodes CASSLKGVMNTEAFF.

This clone has a single count. This chain joins TRBV28 and TRBJ2-5, with TRBD2 identical over 13 bases. Germline trimming cut 2 bases from V and 4 bases from J; bases unmatched to any gene: 7. The CDR3 loop spans 17 amino acids. Germline CDR1 is MDHEN and CDR2 is SYDVKM. The CDR3 sequence is CASSLLGLAGDRETQYF. In DNA form, the CDR3 reads TGTGCCAGCAGTTTACTAGGACTAGCGGGAGATCGAGAGACCCAGTACTTC.

The rearrangement links TRBV6-6 to TRBJ2-7; a weak D match, TRBD1 (6 bases). The V end was cut by 0 bases, the J end by 5 bases, with 14 bases between. The CDR3 totals 15 residues. Germline V CDR1 and CDR2: MNHNY, SVGAGI (reference sequence). In DNA, the CDR3 is TGTGCCAGCAGTTACTCGAACACTGGGACAAACGAGCAGTACTTC. Amino acid sequence: CASSYSNTGTNEQYF.

J is TRBJ2-7 and V is TRBV6-5, with D possibly matching TRBD2 (5 bases). V was shortened by 3 bases and J by 7 bases, with 16 bases between the two germline ends. The CDR3 is 14 residues long. In germline, CDR1 is MNHEY, CDR2 SVGAGI. CDR3 nucleotides: TGTGCCAGCAGTTATATTCTCACCCCGGGGGAGCAGTACTTC. Its translation is CASSYILTPGEQYF.